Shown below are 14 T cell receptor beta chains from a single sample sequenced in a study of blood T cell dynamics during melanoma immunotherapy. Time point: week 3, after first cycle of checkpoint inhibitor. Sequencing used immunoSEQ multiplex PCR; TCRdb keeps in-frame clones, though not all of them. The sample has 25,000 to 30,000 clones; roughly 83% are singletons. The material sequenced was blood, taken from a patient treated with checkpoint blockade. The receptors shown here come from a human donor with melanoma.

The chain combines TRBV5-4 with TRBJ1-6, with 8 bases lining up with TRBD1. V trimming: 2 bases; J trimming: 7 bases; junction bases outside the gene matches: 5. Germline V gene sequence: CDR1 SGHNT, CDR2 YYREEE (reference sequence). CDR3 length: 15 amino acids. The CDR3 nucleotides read TGTGCCAGCAGCTTCGACAGGGGATCCAATTCACCCCTCCACTTT. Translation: CASSFDRGSNSPLHF.

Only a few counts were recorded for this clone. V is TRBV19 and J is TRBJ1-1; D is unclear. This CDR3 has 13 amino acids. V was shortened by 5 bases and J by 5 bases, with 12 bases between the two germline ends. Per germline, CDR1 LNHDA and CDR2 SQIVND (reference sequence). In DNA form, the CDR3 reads TGTGCCAGTAGTCTAACGGGTTCAACTGAAGCTTTCTTT. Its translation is CASSLTGSTEAFF.

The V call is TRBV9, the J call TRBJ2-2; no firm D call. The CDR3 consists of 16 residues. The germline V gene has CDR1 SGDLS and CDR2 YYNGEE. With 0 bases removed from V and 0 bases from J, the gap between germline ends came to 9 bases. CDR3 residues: CASSVGARSNTGELFF. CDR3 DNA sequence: TGTGCCAGCAGCGTAGGCGCCCGATCGAACACCGGGGAGCTGTTTTTT.

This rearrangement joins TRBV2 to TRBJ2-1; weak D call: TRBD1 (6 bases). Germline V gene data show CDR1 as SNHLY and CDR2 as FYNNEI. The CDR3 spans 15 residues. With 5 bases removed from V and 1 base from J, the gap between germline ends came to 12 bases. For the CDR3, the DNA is TGTGCCAGCAGTAGAACCACAGGGTCCTACAATGAGCAGTTCTTC. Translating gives CASSRTTGSYNEQFF.

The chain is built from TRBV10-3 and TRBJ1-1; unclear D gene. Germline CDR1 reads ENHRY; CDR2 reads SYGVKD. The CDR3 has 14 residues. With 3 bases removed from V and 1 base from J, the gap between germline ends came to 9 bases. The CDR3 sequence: CAISDQPTNTEAFF. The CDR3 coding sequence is TGTGCCATCAGTGACCAGCCTACGAACACTGAAGCTTTCTTT.

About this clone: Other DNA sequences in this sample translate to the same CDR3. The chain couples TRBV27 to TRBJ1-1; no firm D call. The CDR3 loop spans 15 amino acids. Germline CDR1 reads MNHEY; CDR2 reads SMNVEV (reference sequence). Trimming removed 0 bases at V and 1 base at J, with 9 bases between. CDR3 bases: TGTGCCAGCAGTTTATCGAACAAGGGGAACACTGAAGCTTTCTTT. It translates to CASSLSNKGNTEAFF.

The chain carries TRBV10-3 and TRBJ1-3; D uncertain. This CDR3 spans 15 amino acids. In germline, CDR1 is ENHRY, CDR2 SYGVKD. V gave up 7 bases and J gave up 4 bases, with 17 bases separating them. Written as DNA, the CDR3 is TGTGCCATCACCCAGGAATTCGGGTCCGGAAACACCATATATTTT. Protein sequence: CAITQEFGSGNTIYF.

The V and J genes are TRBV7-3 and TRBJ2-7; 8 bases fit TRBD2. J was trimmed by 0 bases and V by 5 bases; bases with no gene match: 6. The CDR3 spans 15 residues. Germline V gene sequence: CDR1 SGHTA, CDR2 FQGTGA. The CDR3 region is CASSQQAGGSYEQYF. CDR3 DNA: TGTGCCAGCAGCCAGCAGGCGGGGGGCTCCTACGAGCAGTACTTC.

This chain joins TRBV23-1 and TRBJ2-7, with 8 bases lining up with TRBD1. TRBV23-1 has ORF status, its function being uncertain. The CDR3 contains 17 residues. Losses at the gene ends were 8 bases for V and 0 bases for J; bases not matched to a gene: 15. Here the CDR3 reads CASGNEGQAIFSYEQYF. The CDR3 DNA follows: TGCGCCAGCGGCAATGAGGGACAGGCCATTTTCTCCTACGAGCAGTACTTC.

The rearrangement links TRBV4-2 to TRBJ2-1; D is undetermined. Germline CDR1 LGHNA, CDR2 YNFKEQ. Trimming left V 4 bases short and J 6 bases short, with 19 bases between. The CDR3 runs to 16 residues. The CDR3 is CASSPPDSRAFNEQFF. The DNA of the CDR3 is TGTGCCAGCAGCCCCCCTGATAGTCGGGCCTTCAATGAGCAGTTCTTC.

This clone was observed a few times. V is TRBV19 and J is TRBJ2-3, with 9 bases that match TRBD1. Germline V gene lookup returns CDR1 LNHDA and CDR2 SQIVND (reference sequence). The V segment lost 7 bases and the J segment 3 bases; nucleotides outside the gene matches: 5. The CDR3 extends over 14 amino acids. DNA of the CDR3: TGTGCCAGTACTTCCGGACAGGGGACAGATACGCAGTATTTT. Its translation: CASTSGQGTDTQYF.

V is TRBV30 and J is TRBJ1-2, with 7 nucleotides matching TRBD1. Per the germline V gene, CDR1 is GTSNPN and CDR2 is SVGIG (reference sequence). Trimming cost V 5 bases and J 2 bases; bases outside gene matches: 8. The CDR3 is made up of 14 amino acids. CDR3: CAWGRTGSNYGYTF. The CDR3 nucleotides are TGTGCCTGGGGCCGGACAGGTTCAAACTATGGCTACACCTTC.

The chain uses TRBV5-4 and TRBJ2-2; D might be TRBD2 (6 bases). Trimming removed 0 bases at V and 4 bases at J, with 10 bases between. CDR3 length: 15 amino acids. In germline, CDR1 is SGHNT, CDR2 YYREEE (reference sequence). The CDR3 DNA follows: TGTGCCAGCAGCTTGGGTCGGGAGTCCACCGGGGAGCTGTTTTTT. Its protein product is CASSLGRESTGELFF.

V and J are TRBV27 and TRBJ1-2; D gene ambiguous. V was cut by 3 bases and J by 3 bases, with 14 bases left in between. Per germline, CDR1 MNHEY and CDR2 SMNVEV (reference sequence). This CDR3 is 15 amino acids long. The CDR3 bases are TGTGCCAGCAGTTTCACCCCGGAGGCCTACTATGGCTACACCTTC. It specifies CASSFTPEAYYGYTF.